Listed below are T cell receptor beta chains from one sample, sequenced in a study of blood T cell repertoires in COVID-19. Data came from immunoSEQ multiplex PCR; TCRdb stores just in-frame clones and leaves some out. The sample contains about 130,000 clones, about 87% of which appear only once. The specimen was peripheral blood. These receptors were collected from a human donor in a cohort sampled during active COVID-19. The CDR3 runs from the conserved cysteine through the conserved F or W. The order of the fields is D gene, V gene, J gene, clone size, CDR3 DNA, CDR3 protein. D genes are given only for firm matches. Not all rows give a size; the values are once, few, many and, for expanded clones, a class.

d_gene: TRBD1
v_gene: TRBV7-2
j_gene: TRBJ2-3
abundance: .
CDR3nt: TGTGCCAGCAGCCGGGGCGGGACAGGGATAGATACGCAGTATTTT
CDR3aa: CASSRGGTGIDTQYF

d_gene: .
v_gene: TRBV19
j_gene: TRBJ1-5
abundance: .
CDR3nt: TGTGCCAGTAGTATGGAGGCCCGACAGCCCCAGCATTTT
CDR3aa: CASSMEARQPQHF

d_gene: TRBD1
v_gene: TRBV5-4
j_gene: TRBJ1-2
abundance: .
CDR3nt: TGTGCCAGCAGCTTTGGCGGGGACAGGGGGCCCGATGGCTACACCTTC
CDR3aa: CASSFGGDRGPDGYTF

d_gene: .
v_gene: TRBV7-2
j_gene: TRBJ1-1
abundance: .
CDR3nt: TGTGCCAGCAGCACGGGAGGAAACACTGAAGCTTTCTTT
CDR3aa: CASSTGGNTEAFF

d_gene: TRBD2
v_gene: TRBV7-2
j_gene: TRBJ2-7
abundance: .
CDR3nt: TGTGCCAGCAGCTTAGGAAGGACTAGCGACAACTACGAGCAGTACTTC
CDR3aa: CASSLGRTSDNYEQYF

d_gene: TRBD1
v_gene: TRBV5-5
j_gene: TRBJ1-1
abundance: once
CDR3nt: TGTGCCAGCAGCTTGGAACAGGGGAACATGAACACTGAAGCTTTCTTT
CDR3aa: CASSLEQGNMNTEAFF

d_gene: TRBD1
v_gene: TRBV5-6
j_gene: TRBJ1-2
abundance: .
CDR3nt: TGTGCCAGCAGCTCCCGACAGGGGGCCGTTGGCTACACCTTC
CDR3aa: CASSSRQGAVGYTF

d_gene: .
v_gene: TRBV10-3
j_gene: TRBJ2-2
abundance: .
CDR3nt: TGTGCCATCAGTGAGTCGAGGGCCGGGGAGCTGTTTTTT
CDR3aa: CAISESRAGELFF

d_gene: TRBD1
v_gene: TRBV7-9
j_gene: TRBJ1-2
abundance: .
CDR3nt: TGTGCCAGCAGCTTAGGACAGGGTAACTATGGCTACACCTTC
CDR3aa: CASSLGQGNYGYTF

d_gene: .
v_gene: TRBV7-2
j_gene: TRBJ1-2
abundance: .
CDR3nt: TGTGCCAGCAGTCCCGACAGTAACTATGGCTACACCTTC
CDR3aa: CASSPDSNYGYTF

d_gene: .
v_gene: TRBV7-2
j_gene: TRBJ2-1
abundance: .
CDR3nt: TGTGCCAGCAGCTTAGCGGGCAGCTATGAGCAGTTCTTC
CDR3aa: CASSLAGSYEQFF

d_gene: TRBD2
v_gene: TRBV5-1
j_gene: TRBJ2-2
abundance: .
CDR3nt: TGCGCCAGCAGTAGGGAGGGGTCGGACACCGGGGAGCTGTTTTTT
CDR3aa: CASSREGSDTGELFF

d_gene: .
v_gene: TRBV21-1
j_gene: TRBJ2-5
abundance: .
CDR3nt: TGTGCCAGCAGCAAAGAATGGAGTTGCAAGACCCAGTACTTC
CDR3aa: CASSKEWSCKTQYF

d_gene: TRBD2
v_gene: TRBV18
j_gene: TRBJ2-1
abundance: .
CDR3nt: TGTGCCAGCTCGCCCCTAGCGGGGAGGGACAATGAGCAGTTCTTC
CDR3aa: CASSPLAGRDNEQFF

d_gene: .
v_gene: TRBV2
j_gene: TRBJ1-6
abundance: .
CDR3nt: TGTGCCAGCAGTTCCCCGGGGGGAAGCTCCTATAATTCACCCCTCCACTTT
CDR3aa: CASSSPGGSSYNSPLHF

d_gene: TRBD1
v_gene: TRBV25-1
j_gene: TRBJ1-2
abundance: .
CDR3nt: TGTGCCAGCAGTCCCCCGGACAGGGATGATGGCTACACCTTC
CDR3aa: CASSPPDRDDGYTF

d_gene: TRBD1
v_gene: TRBV19
j_gene: TRBJ2-2
abundance: .
CDR3nt: TGTGCCATCGCCGGGACAGGGAACACCGGGGAGCTGTTTTTT
CDR3aa: CAIAGTGNTGELFF

d_gene: TRBD1
v_gene: TRBV2
j_gene: TRBJ1-2
abundance: .
CDR3nt: TGTGCCAGCATACTAAGGACAGGGGGCGCCTATGGCTACACCTTC
CDR3aa: CASILRTGGAYGYTF

d_gene: .
v_gene: TRBV19
j_gene: TRBJ1-1
abundance: .
CDR3nt: TGTGCCAGTAGCCAACGGGCGGGCGTTGGGGCTTTCTTT
CDR3aa: CASSQRAGVGAFF

d_gene: .
v_gene: TRBV11-3
j_gene: TRBJ2-5
abundance: .
CDR3nt: TGTGCCAGCAGCTTAGGTCGACAGGCCCAAGAGACCCAGTACTTC
CDR3aa: CASSLGRQAQETQYF

d_gene: .
v_gene: TRBV6-5
j_gene: TRBJ1-2
abundance: .
CDR3nt: TGTGCCAGCAGTTACTCGTGGGGGGACTATGGCTACACCTTC
CDR3aa: CASSYSWGDYGYTF

d_gene: .
v_gene: TRBV7-3
j_gene: TRBJ1-6
abundance: .
CDR3nt: TGTGCCAGCGTTACTAATGGAGGTTTTTCACATTCACCCCTCCACTTT
CDR3aa: CASVTNGGFSHSPLHF

d_gene: TRBD2
v_gene: TRBV7-2
j_gene: TRBJ2-3
abundance: .
CDR3nt: TGTGCCAGCAGCTTAGCGGGGACTAGCGGGACGACGGGTACGCAGTATTTT
CDR3aa: CASSLAGTSGTTGTQYF

d_gene: .
v_gene: TRBV20-1
j_gene: TRBJ1-1
abundance: .
CDR3nt: TGCAGTGCTAGTAGCCCCGGGGACACTGAAGCTTTCTTT
CDR3aa: CSASSPGDTEAFF

d_gene: .
v_gene: TRBV5-1
j_gene: TRBJ1-2
abundance: .
CDR3nt: TGCGCCAGCAGCTTGACGGCAGGGGCATCGAACTATGGCTACACCTTC
CDR3aa: CASSLTAGASNYGYTF

d_gene: .
v_gene: TRBV6-2/TRBV6-3
j_gene: TRBJ2-5
abundance: .
CDR3nt: TGTGCCAGCAGTTCCTTGCGGGCGGAGACCCAGTACTTC
CDR3aa: CASSSLRAETQYF

d_gene: .
v_gene: TRBV6-5
j_gene: TRBJ1-6
abundance: .
CDR3nt: TGTGCCAGCAGACCCCCCGGAGACCCAAATTCACCCCTCCACTTT
CDR3aa: CASRPPGDPNSPLHF

d_gene: .
v_gene: TRBV7-2
j_gene: TRBJ1-1
abundance: .
CDR3nt: TGTGCCAGCAGCTTTGGGGGGATAAGCACTGAAGCTTTCTTT
CDR3aa: CASSFGGISTEAFF

d_gene: TRBD2
v_gene: TRBV12-5
j_gene: TRBJ2-5
abundance: .
CDR3nt: TGTGCTAGTGGTTTCGGGACTAGCGCCCAAGAGACCCAGTACTTC
CDR3aa: CASGFGTSAQETQYF